One and the same sample provided the 14 T cell receptor beta chains below, sequenced in a study of cytomegalovirus exposure and HLA in healthy donors. The repertoire was sequenced with immunoSEQ multiplex PCR; TCRdb's copy has only in-frame clones and lacks some. The data contain 200,000 to 300,000 clones, roughly 88% of them singletons. What was sequenced was PBMCs. The receptors derive from a woman in her 30s in good health and CMV-seronegative.

The CDR3 sequence is CASSLASGKRGSGANVLTF. For the CDR3, the DNA is TGTGCCAGCAGTCTTGCTAGCGGGAAGAGGGGGTCTGGGGCCAACGTCCTGACTTTC. This chain links TRBV28 with TRBJ2-6, with 9 bases matching TRBD2. V trimming: 5 bases; J trimming: 1 base; junction bases outside the gene matches: 12. Germline lookup yields CDR1 MDHEN and CDR2 SYDVKM. The CDR3 loop spans 19 amino acids.

V and J are TRBV7-9 and TRBJ2-7; 10 bases match TRBD2. Germline V gene data show CDR1 as SEHNR and CDR2 as FQNEAQ (reference sequence). The CDR3 consists of 18 residues. J gave up 0 bases and V 1 base, and 9 bases lay outside the gene matches. The CDR3 DNA reads TGTGCCAGCAGCTTAGTCCTCCGGGGGACTAGCGTCTCCTACGAGCAGTACTTC. Amino acid sequence: CASSLVLRGTSVSYEQYF. The entire variable domain, with the rest obtained from reference TRBV7-9 and TRBJ2-7, is as follows: DTGVSQNPRHKITKRGQNVTFRCDPISEHNRLYWYRQTLGQGPEFLTYFQNEAQLEKSRLLSDRFSAERPKGSFSTLEIQRTEQGDSAMYLCASSLVLRGTSVSYEQYFGPGTRLTVT.

The rearrangement links TRBV6-5 to TRBJ2-7, with 10 positions matching TRBD1. The germline V gene encodes CDR1 MNHEY and CDR2 SVGAGI. The length of the CDR3 is 13 residues. V lost 8 bases to trimming and J lost 3 bases; unmatched junction nucleotides: 4. The CDR3 DNA is TGTGCCAGCCGGTGGGACAGGGGCTACGAGCAGTACTTC. This encodes CASRWDRGYEQYF.

The gene calls are TRBV9 and TRBJ2-4, with 7 bases identical to TRBD1. From germline, CDR1 is SGDLS and CDR2 YYNGEE. The ends lost 0 bases at V and 0 bases at J; junction bases unmatched: 3. The CDR3 has 16 residues. CDR3 in amino acids: CASSVGDRIAKNIQYF. CDR3 sequence (DNA): TGTGCCAGCAGCGTAGGGGACAGAATAGCCAAAAACATTCAGTACTTC.

This chain connects TRBV6-1 to TRBJ2-5; 7 nucleotides line up with TRBD2. The germline CDR1 and CDR2 sequences are MNHNS and SASEGT. The J segment lost 5 bases and the V segment lost 6 bases, leaving 6 bases of the junction unmatched. There are 13 residues in the CDR3. The CDR3 loop is CASRREGVETQYF. In DNA form, the CDR3 reads TGTGCCAGCAGGAGGGAGGGAGTCGAGACCCAGTACTTC.

Only one count was recorded for this clone. The rearrangement joins TRBV15 to TRBJ1-5; D call uncertain. Trimming pared 0 bases from V and 1 base from J, leaving 7 bases between. This CDR3 spans 15 amino acids. From germline, CDR1 is LNHNV and CDR2 YYDKDF (reference sequence). Written as DNA, the CDR3 is TGTGCCACCAGCAGAGATTCAGGAAGCAATCAGCCCCAGCATTTT. This gives the protein CATSRDSGSNQPQHF.

The chain is built from TRBV7-3 and TRBJ2-3; D uncertain. The CDR3 is 12 residues long. Germline V gives CDR1 SGHTA, CDR2 FQGTGA. V lost 5 bases and J 6 bases, leaving 9 bases between the germline ends. The CDR3, as DNA: TGTGCCAGCAGCACTCAAGGGGATACGCAGTATTTT. This sequence encodes CASSTQGDTQYF.

The gene calls are TRBV28 and TRBJ2-1; D not resolved. V was pared by 2 bases and J by 1 base, with 15 bases between. The CDR3 runs to 17 residues. Germline CDR1 reads MDHEN; CDR2 reads SYDVKM. Written as DNA, the CDR3 is TGTGCCAGCAGTTTAATTATCGGGTCCACTTCCTACAATGAGCAGTTCTTC. This encodes CASSLIIGSTSYNEQFF.

The chain couples TRBV6-1 to TRBJ2-7, with D perhaps matching TRBD2 (5 bases). Germline V lookup: CDR1 MNHNS, CDR2 SASEGT. V lost 2 bases and J lost 9, with 20 bases in between. This CDR3 spans 15 amino acids. The CDR3 DNA is TGTGCCAGCAGTGAACGGGCTAGCTCCTTTTTCGGGCAGTACTTC. Its protein product is CASSERASSFFGQYF.

The chain is built from TRBV27 and TRBJ2-7; D is perhaps TRBD2 (6 bases). Per germline, CDR1 MNHEY and CDR2 SMNVEV (reference sequence). The CDR3 spans 14 residues. V lost 5 bases to trimming and J lost 0 bases, with 11 bases between them. CDR3 DNA: TGTGCCAGCAGTCCCGGGGGTCCCTCCTACGAGCAGTACTTC. It yields the protein CASSPGGPSYEQYF.

The CDR3 spells CASSHRDSRRGLATGELFF. The CDR3 region has the DNA TGCGCCAGCAGTCACCGGGACAGCCGTAGGGGACTAGCGACCGGGGAGCTGTTTTTT. The chain has TRBV23-1 and TRBJ2-2; 10 nucleotides align to TRBD2. TRBV23-1 is given ORF status, its function remaining uncertain. This CDR3 has 19 amino acids. Trimming removed 3 bases from V and 5 bases from J; junction bases left unmatched: 15.

The J gene is TRBJ2-5, the V gene TRBV28; 7 bases are a match to TRBD1. Germline CDR1 reads MDHEN; CDR2 reads SYDVKM. The CDR3 runs 17 residues. V shed 5 bases and J 0 bases; nucleotides not matched to a gene: 12. For the CDR3, the DNA is TGTGCCAGCAGTCCCCCCCACGGACAGGCCTACCAAGAGACCCAGTACTTC. It codes for CASSPPHGQAYQETQYF.

This clone was detected only once. V usage is TRBV7-8 and J usage is TRBJ1-1; maybe TRBD1 (6 bases). V was pared by 3 bases and J by 6 bases, with 17 bases between. The germline V gene has CDR1 SGHVS and CDR2 FQNEAQ. The CDR3 totals 15 residues. The CDR3 reads CASSLLQGRGAEAFF. The CDR3 DNA follows: TGTGCCAGCAGCTTGCTTCAGGGGCGAGGGGCTGAAGCTTTCTTT.

The rearrangement links TRBV15 to TRBJ2-2, with TRBD1 as a possible D gene (6 bases). Germline lookup yields CDR1 LNHNV and CDR2 YYDKDF (reference sequence). V lost 1 base and J 0 bases, leaving 9 bases between the germline ends. CDR3 length equals 16 residues. CDR3 in DNA: TGTGCCACCAGCAGAGTAGGGGGAGCGAACACCGGGGAGCTGTTTTTT. Protein: CATSRVGGANTGELFF.